A selection of T cell receptor beta chains follows, all from one sample in a study of T cell clones after liver transplantation. Clones were sequenced by immunoSEQ multiplex PCR, and TCRdb holds only the in-frame ones, with some missing. The table has 70,000 to 95,000 clones, less than 90% seen once; the top ten hold 2.8%. The sequences come from CD4+ T cells from blood, collected at the 22-month timepoint. The receptors come from a human patient who received a liver transplant. T cells may partly derive from the graft donor. The CDR3 runs from the conserved cysteine through the conserved F or W. The D gene is left open where the match is weak. The size of a clone is reported for some rows only, either as once, few or many, or as a class for expanded clones.

D gene: NA; CDR3 length: 15; V gene: TRBV6-6; J gene: TRBJ2-5; clone size: NA; CDR3 protein: CASSYSIALGETQYF; CDR3 DNA: TGTGCCAGCAGTTACTCGATAGCTCTCGGGGAGACCCAGTACTTC
D gene: TRBD1; CDR3 length: 15; V gene: TRBV27; J gene: TRBJ1-2; clone size: NA; CDR3 protein: CASSRDRALRYGYTF; CDR3 DNA: TGTGCCAGCAGCCGTGACAGGGCATTACGCTATGGCTACACCTTC
D gene: NA; CDR3 length: 13; V gene: TRBV12-5; J gene: TRBJ1-1; clone size: few; CDR3 protein: CASAKQGNTEAFF; CDR3 DNA: TGTGCTAGTGCCAAACAGGGGAACACTGAAGCTTTCTTT
D gene: TRBD1; CDR3 length: 16; V gene: TRBV4-1; J gene: TRBJ2-1; clone size: NA; CDR3 protein: CASSPGQGYTYNEQFF; CDR3 DNA: TGCGCCAGCAGCCCGGGACAGGGGTACACCTACAATGAGCAGTTCTTC
D gene: NA; CDR3 length: 12; V gene: TRBV7-2; J gene: TRBJ2-7; clone size: NA; CDR3 protein: CASSLWDYEQYF; CDR3 DNA: TGTGCCAGCAGCTTATGGGACTACGAGCAGTACTTC
D gene: TRBD2; CDR3 length: 15; V gene: TRBV6-6; J gene: TRBJ2-3; clone size: NA; CDR3 protein: CASSKGTSGGLTQYF; CDR3 DNA: TGTGCCAGCAGTAAAGGGACTAGCGGAGGACTTACGCAGTATTTT
D gene: TRBD2; CDR3 length: 13; V gene: TRBV30; J gene: TRBJ2-1; clone size: NA; CDR3 protein: CACTPAGVNEQFF; CDR3 DNA: TGTGCCTGCACGCCAGCGGGAGTAAATGAGCAGTTCTTC
D gene: TRBD1; CDR3 length: 15; V gene: TRBV6-5; J gene: TRBJ2-7; clone size: NA; CDR3 protein: CASRLAGQGAYEQYF; CDR3 DNA: TGTGCCAGCAGACTTGCGGGACAGGGGGCTTACGAGCAGTACTTC
D gene: TRBD1; CDR3 length: 15; V gene: TRBV7-9; J gene: TRBJ2-2; clone size: NA; CDR3 protein: CASSTGTGITGELFF; CDR3 DNA: TGTGCCAGCAGCACCGGGACAGGGATCACCGGGGAGCTGTTTTTT
D gene: NA; CDR3 length: 14; V gene: TRBV5-1; J gene: TRBJ2-1; clone size: NA; CDR3 protein: CASSPGPGSNEQFF; CDR3 DNA: TGCGCCAGCAGCCCGGGACCGGGATCCAATGAGCAGTTCTTC
D gene: NA; CDR3 length: 16; V gene: TRBV18; J gene: TRBJ2-2; clone size: NA; CDR3 protein: CASSPLVSSETGELFF; CDR3 DNA: TGTGCCAGCTCACCATTGGTTAGTTCGGAGACCGGGGAGCTGTTTTTT
D gene: NA; CDR3 length: 13; V gene: TRBV15; J gene: TRBJ1-2; clone size: NA; CDR3 protein: CATSKDSLYGYTF; CDR3 DNA: TGTGCCACCAGCAAAGACAGCCTCTATGGCTACACCTTC
D gene: NA; CDR3 length: 15; V gene: TRBV27; J gene: TRBJ2-7; clone size: once; CDR3 protein: CASSRETGQSYEQYF; CDR3 DNA: TGTGCCAGCAGTCGGGAGACAGGGCAGTCCTACGAGCAGTACTTC
D gene: NA; CDR3 length: 16; V gene: TRBV19; J gene: TRBJ2-2; clone size: NA; CDR3 protein: CASSIVPAIGTGELFF; CDR3 DNA: TGTGCCAGTAGTATAGTTCCAGCAATTGGCACCGGGGAGCTGTTTTTT
D gene: NA; CDR3 length: 17; V gene: TRBV18; J gene: TRBJ2-1; clone size: NA; CDR3 protein: CASSPQDIAVIVGGQFF; CDR3 DNA: TGTGCCAGCTCACCACAAGATATAGCCGTAATCGTCGGGGGGCAGTTCTTC
D gene: NA; CDR3 length: 20; V gene: TRBV10-1; J gene: TRBJ1-1; clone size: NA; CDR3 protein: CASSDRGKDTQFRVGTEAFF; CDR3 DNA: TGCGCCAGCAGTGATAGAGGGAAGGACACTCAGTTCCGGGTTGGCACTGAAGCTTTCTTT
D gene: TRBD2; CDR3 length: 16; V gene: TRBV28; J gene: TRBJ2-3; clone size: NA; CDR3 protein: CASSPRRGRMGDTQYF; CDR3 DNA: TGTGCCAGCAGTCCTAGACGCGGGAGGATGGGAGATACGCAGTATTTT
D gene: NA; CDR3 length: 15; V gene: TRBV7-2; J gene: TRBJ2-3; clone size: NA; CDR3 protein: CASSSHRDGADTQYF; CDR3 DNA: TGTGCCAGCAGCTCGCACAGGGATGGAGCAGATACGCAGTATTTT
D gene: TRBD1; CDR3 length: 14; V gene: TRBV11-2; J gene: TRBJ2-7; clone size: NA; CDR3 protein: CASSLGQGRYEQYF; CDR3 DNA: TGTGCCAGCAGCTTAGGACAGGGGAGGTACGAGCAGTACTTC
D gene: NA; CDR3 length: 14; V gene: TRBV19; J gene: TRBJ1-3; clone size: NA; CDR3 protein: CASSRQISGNTIYF; CDR3 DNA: TGTGCCAGTAGTAGACAGATCTCTGGAAACACCATATATTTT
D gene: NA; CDR3 length: 13; V gene: TRBV18; J gene: TRBJ2-6; clone size: NA; CDR3 protein: CASSPDGANVLTF; CDR3 DNA: TGTGCCAGCTCCCCCGATGGGGCCAACGTCCTGACTTTC
D gene: NA; CDR3 length: 13; V gene: TRBV7-2; J gene: TRBJ1-5; clone size: NA; CDR3 protein: CASSIGGRQPQHF; CDR3 DNA: TGTGCCAGCAGCATAGGGGGGAGGCAGCCCCAGCATTTT
D gene: TRBD2; CDR3 length: 16; V gene: TRBV18; J gene: TRBJ2-7; clone size: NA; CDR3 protein: CASSPFGLAGGYEQYF; CDR3 DNA: TGTGCCAGCTCACCCTTCGGACTAGCGGGGGGCTACGAGCAGTACTTC
D gene: NA; CDR3 length: 14; V gene: TRBV6-1; J gene: TRBJ1-1; clone size: NA; CDR3 protein: CASSSVFSNTEAFF; CDR3 DNA: TGTGCCAGCAGTTCCGTGTTTTCTAACACTGAAGCTTTCTTT
D gene: TRBD2; CDR3 length: 16; V gene: TRBV9; J gene: TRBJ2-2; clone size: once; CDR3 protein: CASSVASGGTTGELFF; CDR3 DNA: TGTGCCAGCAGCGTGGCCAGCGGGGGGACAACCGGGGAGCTGTTTTTT
D gene: TRBD2; CDR3 length: 14; V gene: TRBV30; J gene: TRBJ2-3; clone size: NA; CDR3 protein: CAWSPASGRGAQYF; CDR3 DNA: TGTGCCTGGAGTCCGGCTAGCGGGAGAGGGGCGCAGTATTTT
D gene: TRBD2; CDR3 length: 16; V gene: TRBV11-3; J gene: TRBJ2-1; clone size: NA; CDR3 protein: CASSPGLAGLGDEQFF; CDR3 DNA: TGTGCCAGCAGTCCCGGACTAGCGGGCCTCGGGGATGAGCAGTTCTTC
D gene: TRBD2; CDR3 length: 15; V gene: TRBV7-2; J gene: TRBJ2-3; clone size: NA; CDR3 protein: CASSLPAGSTDTQYF; CDR3 DNA: TGTGCCAGCAGCTTACCAGCGGGGAGCACAGATACGCAGTATTTT
D gene: NA; CDR3 length: 15; V gene: TRBV10-3; J gene: TRBJ2-7; clone size: once; CDR3 protein: CAISESGLPVGEQYF; CDR3 DNA: TGTGCCATCAGTGAGTCGGGACTTCCAGTGGGCGAGCAGTACTTC